This entry lists 3 T cell receptor beta chains sequenced from one sample in a study of PD-1 blockade in classical Hodgkin lymphoma. Generated by immunoSEQ multiplex PCR, the TCRdb table keeps only in-frame clones and is missing some. This table has tens of thousands of clones, around 78% appearing once. Time point described: cycle 4 day 1 (C4D1), after five to seven weeks of nivolumab. Relapse was seen in all patients after autologous stem cell transplantation, and brentuximab vedotin exposure was variable. The sequencing here drew on peripheral blood mononuclear cells (PBMCs), taken before the fourth cycle of nivolumab. These receptors came from a human donor with classical Hodgkin lymphoma.

This clone came up a few times. This CDR3 is CASSLWEKTGELFF. The CDR3 DNA reads as TGTGCCAGCAGTTTATGGGAGAAAACCGGGGAGCTGTTTTTT. This chain links TRBV28 with TRBJ2-2; the D is unclear. With 0 bases removed from V and 5 bases from J, the gap between germline ends came to 7 bases. Germline values: CDR1 MDHEN, CDR2 SYDVKM. The CDR3 is 14 amino acids. The whole variable domain, filled in from reference TRBV28 and TRBJ2-2, reads DVKVTQSSRYLVKRTGEKVFLECVQDMDHENMFWYRQDPGLGLRLIYFSYDVKMKEKGDIPEGYSVSREKKERFSLILESASTNQTSMYLCASSLWEKTGELFFGEGSRLTVL.

This clone turned up a few times. V is TRBV9 and J is TRBJ1-2; D is ambiguous. Germline CDR1 and CDR2: SGDLS and YYNGEE. Trimming removed 1 base from V and 2 bases from J, with 9 bases in between. This CDR3 is 14 amino acids long. CDR3 in DNA: TGTGCCAGCAGCGTACGGGGTAGCAACTATGGCTACACCTTC. Its translation: CASSVRGSNYGYTF.

The V and J genes are TRBV19 and TRBJ2-4, with a weak D call TRBD2 (5 bases). V was cut by 7 bases and J by 1 base, with 11 bases left in between. CDR1 and CDR2 (germline): LNHDA, SQIVND (reference sequence). The CDR3 has 14 amino acids. The DNA for the CDR3 is TGTGCCAGTAAAGACGGCGGGGCCAAAAACATTCAGTACTTC. Translating gives CASKDGGAKNIQYF.